Following are 11 T cell receptor beta chains from one sample sequenced in a study of monozygotic twins with inflammatory bowel disease. TCRdb processed the 5' RACE reads again and assigns one entry to each CDR3 protein, with no DNA. The repertoire shows about 380,000 distinct CDR3 sequences; the top ten hold about 2.5%. Input material: blood. Source of these receptors: a human donor with ulcerative colitis or Crohn's disease, or a healthy co-twin of an affected twin (not recorded which).

This chain connects TRBV7-9 to TRBJ2-1; TCRdb calls TRBD1, which cannot be checked without DNA. CDR3 length equals 15 residues. The germline V gene encodes CDR1 SEHNR and CDR2 FQNEAQ (reference sequence). This CDR3 reads CASSHPGQQLNEQFF.

This chain connects TRBV4-3 to TRBJ2-1. The CDR3 sequence is 16 residues long. CDR1 and CDR2 (germline): LGHNA, YSLEER. The chain's CDR3 is CASSQVSASSYNEQFF.

The chain recombines TRBV4-1 with TRBJ2-3; TCRdb lists TRBD2, though no DNA is available to test this call. Germline V gives CDR1 MGHRA, CDR2 YSYEKL. The CDR3 spans 17 residues. CDR3 protein: CASSQDRSSGVTDTQYF.

The chain carries TRBV11-3 and TRBJ2-3; TCRdb returns TRBD2, unconfirmable since there is no DNA. The CDR3 extends over 18 amino acids. Germline loops: CDR1 SGHNT, CDR2 YENEEA. The CDR3 protein is CASSPGLAVPLSTDTQYF.

The CDR3 sequence is CSVGGQGALGAGELFF. The chain recombines TRBV29-1 with TRBJ2-2; with no DNA, the TCRdb D assignment of TRBD1 cannot be verified. In germline, CDR1 is SQVTM, CDR2 ANQGSEA. The CDR3 totals 16 residues.

The rearrangement links TRBV11-3 to TRBJ2-1; TCRdb's D gene call, TRBD1, goes unchecked for lack of DNA. Germline V gene lookup returns CDR1 SGHNT and CDR2 YENEEA. This CDR3 has 13 amino acids. This CDR3 is CASSRTGWDEQFF.

The chain is built from TRBV6-5 and TRBJ2-1; TCRdb's D call, TRBD1, is unchecked because there is no DNA. Germline assignment: CDR1 MNHEY and CDR2 SVGAGI. This CDR3 region has 15 residues. CDR3 amino acids: CASSYWRGQNNEQFF.

The chain has TRBV29-1 and TRBJ1-4; TCRdb calls TRBD1, which cannot be checked without DNA. CDR1 is SQVTM, CDR2 ANQGSEA, per germline. The CDR3 totals 13 residues. This CDR3 reads CSVGQATNEKLFF.

The gene calls are TRBV6-5 and TRBJ2-3; the D gene TCRdb calls, TRBD1, cannot be checked with no DNA. CDR1 is MNHEY and CDR2 is SVGAGI in the germline V gene. The CDR3 extends over 15 amino acids. CDR3 in amino acids: CASSYSGQGTDTQYF.

V usage is TRBV4-3 and J usage is TRBJ1-1. The germline V gene encodes CDR1 LGHNA and CDR2 YSLEER. This CDR3 region has 14 residues. CDR3 amino acids: CASSQVTVNTEAFF.

The rearrangement links TRBV10-3 to TRBJ2-7; lacking DNA, the TRBD1 call made by TCRdb goes unchecked. The germline V gene encodes CDR1 ENHRY and CDR2 SYGVKD. This CDR3 is 13 amino acids long. CDR3 amino acids: CAISGTGAYEQYF.